A single sample is the source of the 15 T cell receptor beta chains below, sequenced in a study of blood T cells in healthy people across ages. A second PCR, run for roughly 7 to 12 cycles, used a sample-barcoded 5' primer plus a J-beta primer mix. TCRdb re-analysed the 5' RACE reads in MiXCR, keeping a single row per CDR3 protein. The sample holds around 900,000 distinct CDR3 sequences; 25% to 30% are singletons and the top ten take roughly 17%. What was sequenced was blood. The receptors here all came from a woman older than 75 in good health.

This clonotype was seen repeatedly, ten times or more. The chain uses TRBV12-3 or TRBV12-4 and TRBJ2-5; TRBD1 might be the D (5 bases). CDR3 size: 15 residues. The ends were cut back, 5 bases at V and 4 bases at J, with 17 bases in the middle. In nucleotides, the CDR3 is TGTGCCAGCAGTCCTTCTACAGGCAGAGGAGAGACCCAGTACTTC. It translates to CASSPSTGRGETQYF.

The gene calls are TRBV12-1 and TRBJ1-5; the table gives TRBD1 as D, unverified against the DNA. TRBV12-1 is a pseudogene segment. This CDR3 region has 16 residues. CDR3 sequence reads: CASSLLLFPLGQPQHF. The CDR3 DNA is TGTGCCAGCAGCTTACTCCTGTTCCCCTTGGGGCAGCCCCAGCATTTT.

This clonotype was observed at least ten times. CDR3 sequence reads: CSAYGSGGTDEQFF. The CDR3 DNA reads TGCAGTGCCTATGGTAGCGGGGGGACCGATGAGCAGTTCTTC. The chain is built from TRBV20-1 and TRBJ2-1; TRBD2 agrees at 10 bases. V lost 6 bases and J lost 8; bases outside the gene matches: 10. CDR1 and CDR2 from the germline V gene are DFQATT and SNEGSKA (reference sequence). The CDR3 covers 14 residues.

DNA for the CDR3: TGTGCCAGCAGTGACGGGGGAGTAGGATCACCCCTCCACTTT. This translates into CASSDGGVGSPLHF. The chain couples TRBV6-4 to TRBJ1-6, with D possibly matching TRBD1 (5 bases). The CDR3 loop spans 14 amino acids. V was cut by 2 bases and J by 10 bases, with 12 bases left in between. Looked up from germline, CDR1 is MRHNA and CDR2 is SNTAGT.

There are many counts of this clonotype. This chain links TRBV5-1 with TRBJ2-4; 9 bases align to TRBD2. J lost 0 bases, V lost 1 base, and 5 bases had no gene match. Germline assignment: CDR1 SGHRS and CDR2 YFSETQ. This CDR3 is built from 17 residues. The CDR3 DNA reads as TGCGCCAGCAGCTTGTCGTCGCGGGGGGGAGCCAAAAACATTCAGTACTTC. Translating it yields CASSLSSRGGAKNIQYF.

This chain links TRBV7-6 with TRBJ2-7; 9 bases line up with TRBD1. This CDR3 contains 16 residues. The germline gives CDR1 SGHVS, CDR2 FNYEAQ. The V segment lost 0 bases and the J segment 2 bases; nucleotides outside the gene matches: 5. CDR3 DNA: TGTGCCAGCAGCTTAGCGAAGGGACAGGGTACCTACGAGCAGTACTTC. It codes for CASSLAKGQGTYEQYF.

This clonotype has at least ten counts. V usage is TRBV7-9 and J usage is TRBJ2-5; 10 bases are shared with TRBD2. V was pared by 5 bases and J by 7 bases, with 10 bases of the junction left unmatched. The CDR3 spans 15 residues. The V gene's germline CDR1 is SEHNR and CDR2 FQNEAQ (reference sequence). For the CDR3, the DNA is TGTGCCAGCAGCACACTAGCGGGGACGGTAGGGACCCAGTACTTC. Translating gives CASSTLAGTVGTQYF.

This clonotype was observed once. V usage is TRBV7-2 and J usage is TRBJ1-5; 7 bases map to TRBD1. CDR1 SGHTA and CDR2 FQGNSA come from the germline V gene. V shed 5 bases and J 3 bases; nucleotides not matched to a gene: 10. The CDR3 sequence is 16 residues long. DNA of the CDR3: TGTGCCAGCAGCCCAGACGGGACAGTATACAATCAGCCCCAGCATTTT. Protein product: CASSPDGTVYNQPQHF.

This clonotype occurred many times. The chain couples TRBV25-1 to TRBJ2-5, with TRBD1 as a possible D gene (6 bases). CDR3 length equals 15 residues. The V and J ends lost 4 bases and 5 bases respectively, with 17 bases between them. Germline CDR1 reads MGHDK; CDR2 reads SYGVNS. The CDR3 DNA follows: TGTGCCAGCAGTGTCTTCTCAGGGGTCGGGGAGACCCAGTACTTC. Amino acid sequence: CASSVFSGVGETQYF.

This clonotype was picked up a small number of times. V is TRBV15 and J is TRBJ1-1; D might be TRBD1 (6 bases). Germline V gives CDR1 LNHNV, CDR2 YYDKDF (reference sequence). This CDR3 comprises 15 residues. The germline V and J ends were trimmed by 1 base and 4 bases, with 13 bases remaining between them. The CDR3 DNA is TGTGCCACCAGCAGAGGGTCAGGAGGGGGCACTGAAGCTTTCTTT. Encoded protein: CATSRGSGGGTEAFF.

This clonotype was counted many times. This sequence joins TRBV4-3 and TRBJ1-1; TRBD1 aligns across 9 bases. The CDR3 is 17 amino acids. Trimming took 1 base from V and 1 from J; bases not matched to a gene: 7. Germline V gene data show CDR1 as LGHNA and CDR2 as YSLEER. The DNA of the CDR3 is TGCGCCAGCAGCCAAGTCGGACAGGGGAGGGCGAACACTGAAGCTTTCTTT. It encodes CASSQVGQGRANTEAFF.

This clonotype occurred many times. This sequence joins TRBV5-1 and TRBJ2-5; D not resolved. Germline V lookup: CDR1 SGHRS, CDR2 YFSETQ. Trimming stripped 4 bases from V and 3 bases from J, with 19 bases between. The CDR3 length is 16 residues. In nucleotides, the CDR3 is TGCGCCAGCAGCCTCGTGGATGGGTACGGTAAAGAGACCCAGTACTTC. Its translation is CASSLVDGYGKETQYF. Looking up the rest from reference TRBV5-1 and TRBJ2-5 gives the full variable domain: KAGVTQTPRYLIKTRGQQVTLSCSPISGHRSVSWYQQTPGQGLQFLFEYFSETQRNKGNFPGRFSGRQFSNSRSEMNVSTLELGDSALYLCASSLVDGYGKETQYFGPGTRLLVL.

This clonotype was detected many times. This rearrangement joins TRBV7-2 to TRBJ1-2, with D hard to call. CDR3 length: 11 residues. Trimming stripped 2 bases from V and 7 bases from J, with 5 bases between. In germline, CDR1 is SGHTA, CDR2 FQGNSA. The DNA of the CDR3 is TGTGCCAGCAGCTTATATGGTGGCTACACCTTC. It is translated as CASSLYGGYTF.

V is TRBV7-2 and J is TRBJ1-1, with D maybe TRBD1 (6 bases). Trimming removed 11 bases at V and 3 bases at J, with 22 bases between. Germline values: CDR1 SGHTA, CDR2 FQGNSA. The CDR3 extends over 15 amino acids. The CDR3 protein is CAGNPWGQGYTEAFF. CDR3 DNA sequence: TGTGCCGGCAACCCATGGGGGCAGGGGTACACTGAAGCTTTCTTT. The whole variable domain, remainder taken from reference TRBV7-2 and TRBJ1-1, is GAGVSQSPSNKVTEKGKDVELRCDPISGHTALYWYRQSLGQGLEFLIYFQGNSAPDKSGLPSDRFSAERTGGSVSTLTIQRTQQEDSAVYLCAGNPWGQGYTEAFFGQGTRLTVV.

The V call is TRBV6-1, the J call TRBJ1-1; 7 nucleotides line up with TRBD1. The CDR3 runs 14 residues. Germline values: CDR1 MNHNS, CDR2 SASEGT. The V segment lost 6 bases and the J segment 4 bases; nucleotides outside the gene matches: 8. CDR3: CASSATGEGTEAFF. CDR3 DNA: TGTGCCAGCAGCGCAACAGGGGAGGGCACTGAAGCTTTCTTT.